This passage covers 6 T cell receptor beta chains from one sample sequenced in a study of PD-L1 blockade in urothelial cancer. Indicated time point: peripheral blood 6 weeks after treatment start. Data came from immunoSEQ multiplex PCR; TCRdb stores just in-frame clones and leaves some out. The table lists approximately 18,000 clones, approximately 80% of them singletons. The sample was PBMCs, taken around atezolizumab (anti-PD-L1) treatment. The receptors originated from a man aged 50-60 years with urothelial cancer.

This CDR3 reads CASRSSEQAGQYF. The CDR3 DNA is TGTGCCAGCAGATCGAGTGAACAGGCCGGGCAGTACTTC. V and J are TRBV6-6 and TRBJ2-7, with D maybe TRBD1 (5 bases). CDR3 length equals 13 residues. Trimming pared 6 bases from V and 9 bases from J, leaving 18 bases between. Germline lookup yields CDR1 MNHNY and CDR2 SVGAGI (reference sequence).

The rearrangement links TRBV5-6 to TRBJ2-1; 7 positions agree with TRBD2. Trimming took 4 bases from V and 7 from J; bases not matched to a gene: 17. CDR1 is SGHDT and CDR2 is YYEEEE in the germline V gene. This CDR3 has 17 residues. The CDR3, as DNA: TGTGCCAGCAGCCTCCCCCTGGGGGGGTCCTCGGCGAATGAGCAGTTCTTC. Protein: CASSLPLGGSSANEQFF. Looking up the rest from reference TRBV5-6 and TRBJ2-1 gives the full variable domain: DAGVTQSPTHLIKTRGQQVTLRCSPKSGHDTVSWYQQALGQGPQFIFQYYEEEERQRGNFPDRFSGHQFPNYSSELNVNALLLGDSALYLCASSLPLGGSSANEQFFGPGTRLTVL.

The rearrangement joins TRBV5-1 to TRBJ2-5, with TRBD2 identical over 13 bases. With V trimmed by 3 bases and J by 4 bases, 15 bases remained unmatched. The CDR3 consists of 19 residues. Germline assignment: CDR1 SGHRS and CDR2 YFSETQ. The CDR3 loop reads CASSSGLAGVGGTGETQYF. CDR3 coding DNA: TGCGCCAGCAGCTCCGGACTAGCGGGAGTAGGGGGTACGGGAGAGACCCAGTACTTC.

A few counts support this clone. The V gene is TRBV6-5, the J gene TRBJ2-2; D is possibly TRBD1 (5 bases). The V and J ends lost 2 bases and 6 bases respectively, with 7 bases between them. There are 13 residues in the CDR3. Germline CDR1 reads MNHEY; CDR2 reads SVGAGI. The CDR3 nucleotides are TGTGCCAGCAGTTACGGGGCCCCCGGGGAGCTGTTTTTT. Encoded protein: CASSYGAPGELFF.

This clone appeared a single time. The chain combines TRBV7-3 with TRBJ2-1; 9 nucleotides align to TRBD2. The CDR3 sequence is 17 residues long. The germline V gene has CDR1 SGHTA and CDR2 FQGTGA. Trimming removed 3 bases from V and 6 bases from J; junction bases left unmatched: 12. This chain's CDR3 is CASSLVGGGRAANEQFF. The DNA for the CDR3 is TGTGCCAGCAGCTTGGTGGGCGGCGGGAGGGCCGCCAATGAGCAGTTCTTC.

This clone has only a few counts. This rearrangement joins TRBV7-3 to TRBJ1-1; D might be TRBD1 (5 bases). V was trimmed by 4 bases and J by 0 bases, leaving 12 bases between them. The CDR3 consists of 15 residues. Germline values: CDR1 SGHTA, CDR2 FQGTGA. In DNA form, the CDR3 reads TGTGCCAGCAGCTCCGGGGGTATCTTGAACACTGAAGCTTTCTTT. Residues: CASSSGGILNTEAFF.